This TCR beta chain is drawn from a study of T cell repertoires in cytomegalovirus infection. Study background: Carrying CMV and the relevant HLA type showed in public TCR beta signatures.

V gave up 4 bases and J gave up 1 base; unmatched junction bases: 11. Germline CDR1 and CDR2: SGHNT and YYREEE (reference sequence). This CDR3 is built from 17 residues. TCRdb independently ran MiXCR on the reads; one entry per CDR3 protein. Of fewer than 1,000,000 distinct CDR3 sequences listed, approximately 30% are singletons. This clonotype was seen a few times. Antigen specificity is unknown. This material consisted of cultured CD8+ T cells from PBMCs, taken from culture after CMV antigen stimulation. This chain connects TRBV5-4 to TRBJ1-3, with 7 bases identical to TRBD1. The sequence came from a human donor in good health (CMV status not recorded). Some clones in this sample may be carry-over from other donors' samples. The CDR3 DNA sequence: TGTGCCAGCAGCAATGGGACAGAACTAACTTCTGGAAACACCATATATTTT. This gives the protein CASSNGTELTSGNTIYF.